Presented here are 30 T cell receptor beta chains from one specimen sequenced in a study of blood T cells in healthy people across ages. It was with a sample-barcoded 5' primer and a J-beta primer mix that a second PCR of roughly 7 to 12 cycles was run. TCRdb independently ran MiXCR on the 5' RACE reads; one entry per CDR3 protein. Among fewer than 2,000,000 distinct CDR3 sequences listed, 30% to 35% were seen once. Sequencing was done on a sample of blood. These receptors were obtained from a woman aged 25 to 39 in good health.

This clonotype has just a few counts. Since the CDR3 does not end with the conserved phenylalanine or tryptophan, this likely comes from a read error. The genes are TRBV7-2 and TRBJ1-5; D remains ambiguous. V dropped 9 bases and J dropped 2 bases, with 11 bases sitting between them. Germline V gives CDR1 SGHTA, CDR2 FQGNSA. The CDR3 sequence is 13 residues long. CDR3 sequence (DNA): TGTGCCAGTTCGCTAGGTCGCAATCAGCCCCAGCATTGT. Translating it yields CASSLGRNQPQHC.

This clonotype was recorded a few times. The chain links TRBV4-1 to TRBJ1-2; the match to TRBD1 covers 8 bases. With V trimmed by 0 bases and J by 1 base, 4 bases remained unmatched. Germline V gene sequence: CDR1 MGHRA, CDR2 YSYEKL. The CDR3 is 16 amino acids. DNA for the CDR3: TGCGCCAGCAGCCAAGAAGGACAGGGCCATAACTATGGCTACACCTTC. Translation gives CASSQEGQGHNYGYTF.

The rearrangement joins TRBV7-9 to TRBJ1-4; tentatively, D is TRBD1 (5 bases). This CDR3 spans 16 amino acids. The V gene lost 5 bases and the J gene lost 2 bases, with 15 bases spanning the gap. Germline V CDR1 and CDR2: SEHNR, FQNEAQ (reference sequence). CDR3 amino acids: CASSIIGGPTNEKLFF. CDR3 coding DNA: TGTGCCAGCAGCATCATCGGGGGTCCCACTAATGAAAAACTGTTTTTT. The entire variable domain, with the rest obtained from reference TRBV7-9 and TRBJ1-4, is as follows: DTGVSQNPRHKITKRGQNVTFRCDPISEHNRLYWYRQTLGQGPEFLTYFQNEAQLEKSRLLSDRFSAERPKGSFSTLEIQRTEQGDSAMYLCASSIIGGPTNEKLFFGSGTQLSVL.

The rearrangement joins TRBV13 to TRBJ1-2, with D possibly TRBD1 on 6 matching bases. V lost 6 bases and J 4 bases, leaving 18 bases between the germline ends. CDR3 length: 15 residues. Looked up from germline, CDR1 is PRHDT and CDR2 is FYEKMQ (reference sequence). The CDR3 spells CASREAQDSLYGYTF. DNA of the CDR3: TGTGCCAGCAGAGAAGCTCAGGACAGTCTCTATGGCTACACCTTC. Complete variable domain (other parts from reference TRBV13 and TRBJ1-2): AAGVIQSPRHLIKEKRETATLKCYPIPRHDTVYWYQQGPGQDPQFLISFYEKMQSDKGSIPDRFSAQQFSDYHSELNMSSLELGDSALYFCASREAQDSLYGYTFGSGTRLTVV.

This clonotype was seen a few times. The chain recombines TRBV6-6 with TRBJ1-1; no clear D gene. Germline CDR1 MNHNY, CDR2 SVGAGI (reference sequence). The CDR3 is made up of 11 amino acids. V lost 11 bases, J lost 1 base, and 8 bases lay in between. CDR3 amino acids: CASAWNTEAFF. CDR3 nucleotide sequence: TGTGCCTCGGCGTGGAACACTGAAGCTTTCTTT.

The chain combines TRBV28 with TRBJ2-3; D possibly corresponds to TRBD2 (5 bases). Trimming removed 6 bases from V and 2 bases from J, with 18 bases in between. The CDR3 extends over 16 amino acids. Germline V gene data show CDR1 as MDHEN and CDR2 as SYDVKM. For the CDR3, the DNA is TGTGCCAGCAGACGGGGTAGCCGCTACTCCACAGATACGCAGTATTTT. It yields the protein CASRRGSRYSTDTQYF. The full variable domain, its missing parts supplied by reference TRBV28 and TRBJ2-3, is DVKVTQSSRYLVKRTGEKVFLECVQDMDHENMFWYRQDPGLGLRLIYFSYDVKMKEKGDIPEGYSVSREKKERFSLILESASTNQTSMYLCASRRGSRYSTDTQYFGPGTRLTVL.

This chain joins TRBV20-1 and TRBJ1-6, with D unresolved. This CDR3 contains 10 residues. Germline CDR1 DFQATT, CDR2 SNEGSKA (reference sequence). Trimming removed 2 bases at V and 13 bases at J, with 6 bases between. CDR3: CSARSGPLHF. In DNA form, the CDR3 reads TGCAGTGCTAGAAGTGGTCCCCTCCACTTT.

This clonotype has a handful of counts. This chain joins TRBV29-1 and TRBJ2-1, with 8 positions matching TRBD1. Germline V lookup: CDR1 SQVTM, CDR2 ANQGSEA. The CDR3 contains 14 residues. V trimming: 3 bases; J trimming: 6 bases; junction bases outside the gene matches: 7. CDR3: CSVDGDRSFNEQFF. The DNA for the CDR3 is TGCAGCGTTGATGGGGACAGGTCATTCAATGAGCAGTTCTTC.

The J gene is TRBJ1-2, the V gene TRBV5-1; 7 bases align to TRBD1. Looked up from germline, CDR1 is SGHRS and CDR2 is YFSETQ. J gave up 0 bases and V 4 bases, and 9 bases lay outside the gene matches. This CDR3 is built from 16 residues. CDR3 coding DNA: TGCGCCAGCAGCCCAGCATCTGGACAGGCTAACTATGGCTACACCTTC. It yields the protein CASSPASGQANYGYTF.

The rearrangement joins TRBV30 to TRBJ2-5, with 7 bases matching TRBD1. This CDR3 contains 15 residues. The V gene end was trimmed by 0 bases and the J gene end by 0 bases; junction bases not matched to a gene: 4. CDR1 and CDR2 from the germline V gene are GTSNPN and SVGIG (reference sequence). CDR3 sequence (DNA): TGTGCCTGGAGTGTACTGGACAGGTACCAAGAGACCCAGTACTTC. Translating gives CAWSVLDRYQETQYF.

This clonotype was detected only a few times. The chain combines TRBV6-6 with TRBJ2-5; no clear D. Trimming left V 0 bases short and J 5 bases short, with 16 bases between. The germline CDR1 and CDR2 sequences are MNHNY and SVGAGI (reference sequence). The length of the CDR3 is 16 residues. This CDR3 reads CASSYSIELPPETQYF. In nucleotides, the CDR3 is TGTGCCAGCAGTTACTCGATCGAGCTGCCCCCTGAGACCCAGTACTTC.

This clonotype was recorded a few times. V usage is TRBV9 and J usage is TRBJ1-6; D remains unclear. This CDR3 is 16 amino acids long. The V end lost 4 bases, the J end lost 4 bases, and 15 bases lay between the germline ends. Germline CDR1 SGDLS, CDR2 YYNGEE. DNA of the CDR3: TGTGCCAGCAGCCCAGAAGGACGGTATTATAATTCACCCCTCCACTTT. The encoded protein is CASSPEGRYYNSPLHF.

Only a few counts were recorded for this clonotype. The chain employs TRBV3-1 and TRBJ1-1; D may be TRBD1 (5 bases). Deletions cut 6 bases from V and 3 bases from J, with 17 bases between. CDR3 length: 15 amino acids. Germline-derived CDR1 and CDR2 are LGHDT and YNNKEL (reference sequence). DNA of the CDR3: TGTGCCAGCAGTCCTTCCGCGGGACTTCACACTGAAGCTTTCTTT. Protein: CASSPSAGLHTEAFF. The whole variable domain, remainder taken from reference TRBV3-1 and TRBJ1-1, is DTAVSQTPKYLVTQMGNDKSIKCEQNLGHDTMYWYKQDSKKFLKIMFSYNNKELIINETVPNRFSPKSPDKAHLNLHINSLELGDSAVYFCASSPSAGLHTEAFFGQGTRLTVV.

This clonotype came up a few times. J is TRBJ2-1 and V is TRBV4-1, with 13 bases matching TRBD2. The length of the CDR3 is 16 residues. The germline gives CDR1 MGHRA, CDR2 YSYEKL. V lost 6 bases and J lost 5; bases outside the gene matches: 7. The CDR3 is CASSRLAGGKNNEQFF. CDR3 coding DNA: TGCGCCAGCAGTAGACTAGCGGGGGGCAAAAACAATGAGCAGTTCTTC.

The chain joins TRBV7-9 to TRBJ1-1, with D hard to call. The CDR3 runs to 14 residues. Trimming removed 1 base from V and 7 bases from J, with 13 bases in between. CDR1 SEHNR and CDR2 FQNEAQ come from the germline V gene (reference sequence). The CDR3: CASSLDTLIREAFF. The CDR3 DNA follows: TGTGCCAGCAGCTTAGATACACTAATCCGTGAAGCTTTCTTT. The full variable domain, completed using reference TRBV7-9 and TRBJ1-1, is DTGVSQNPRHKITKRGQNVTFRCDPISEHNRLYWYRQTLGQGPEFLTYFQNEAQLEKSRLLSDRFSAERPKGSFSTLEIQRTEQGDSAMYLCASSLDTLIREAFFGQGTRLTVV.

Only a few counts were recorded for this clonotype. V gene TRBV20-1 combines with J gene TRBJ2-7; 11 nucleotides agree with TRBD2. V lost 5 bases to trimming and J lost 0 bases; unmatched junction nucleotides: 3. The CDR3 is 14 residues long. Germline V gives CDR1 DFQATT, CDR2 SNEGSKA (reference sequence). The CDR3 here is CSAVGLAVSYEQYF. The CDR3 DNA is TGCAGTGCTGTGGGACTAGCGGTCTCCTACGAGCAGTACTTC.

In the case of this clonotype: Sequence at one end of the junction differs from germline and may be a read error. The chain couples TRBV27 to TRBJ2-7; TRBD2 is a possible D gene (5 bases). The CDR3 sequence is 14 residues long. Germline V gene data show CDR1 as MNHEY and CDR2 as SMNVEV (reference sequence). The CDR3 DNA is TGTGTCAGCAGTTTAGGGCTAGCTTCCTACGAGCAGTACTTC. This sequence encodes CVSSLGLASYEQYF.

The chain recombines TRBV27 with TRBJ2-3, with 12 bases matching TRBD2. V lost 4 bases and J lost 1; bases outside the gene matches: 6. The CDR3 loop spans 17 amino acids. Germline-derived CDR1 and CDR2 are MNHEY and SMNVEV (reference sequence). The CDR3 nucleotides read TGTGCCAGCAGTTCCTCCAGACTAGCGGGGGGCACAGATACGCAGTATTTT. Protein product: CASSSSRLAGGTDTQYF.

This clonotype was detected a few times. The chain is built from TRBV20-1 and TRBJ2-3; D gene ambiguous. CDR3 length: 13 amino acids. From germline, CDR1 is DFQATT and CDR2 SNEGSKA (reference sequence). V was pared by 5 bases and J by 6 bases, with 15 bases between. DNA for the CDR3: TGCAGTGCTGGGCCCTCTGGGCGGGATACGCAGTATTTT. Its protein product is CSAGPSGRDTQYF.

This rearrangement joins TRBV7-9 to TRBJ2-1; 10 bases align to TRBD1. The CDR3 is made up of 16 amino acids. The V gene end was trimmed by 1 base and the J gene end by 3 bases; junction bases not matched to a gene: 3. From germline, CDR1 is SEHNR and CDR2 FQNEAQ (reference sequence). CDR3: CASSLEDRGDYNEQFF. CDR3 coding DNA: TGTGCCAGCAGCTTAGAGGACAGGGGGGACTACAATGAGCAGTTCTTC.

Regarding this clonotype: A junction end diverges from the germline sequence, so it may reflect a read error. The chain links TRBV20-1 to TRBJ2-1; weak D call: TRBD2 (5 bases). The CDR3 consists of 13 residues. From germline, CDR1 is DFQATT and CDR2 SNEGSKA (reference sequence). For the CDR3, the DNA is TGCAGTACTAGGCGGCTACTAGACAATGAGCAGTTCTTC. It specifies CSTRRLLDNEQFF.

This clonotype has only a few counts. The chain couples TRBV5-1 to TRBJ2-5, with D tentatively TRBD1 or TRBD2 (5 bases each). The CDR3 spans 14 residues. The V gene's germline CDR1 is SGHRS and CDR2 YFSETQ. The V gene lost 4 bases and the J gene lost 1 base, with 11 bases spanning the gap. The CDR3 sequence is CASSLRDPQETQYF. The CDR3 coding sequence is TGCGCCAGCAGCCTCCGGGACCCCCAAGAGACCCAGTACTTC. The full variable domain, in which reference TRBV5-1 and TRBJ2-5 provide the parts outside the CDR3, is KAGVTQTPRYLIKTRGQQVTLSCSPISGHRSVSWYQQTPGQGLQFLFEYFSETQRNKGNFPGRFSGRQFSNSRSEMNVSTLELGDSALYLCASSLRDPQETQYFGPGTRLLVL.

In the case of this clonotype: A much larger clone lies a single base off, so this may be a read error. The chain joins TRBV10-3 to TRBJ2-7; the match to TRBD2 covers 8 bases. Germline loops: CDR1 ENHRY, CDR2 SYGVKD. V trimming: 10 bases; J trimming: 5 bases; junction bases outside the gene matches: 7. The CDR3 loop spans 12 amino acids. The CDR3 is CASAREENEQYF. The CDR3 region has the DNA TGTGCCAGCGCGCGGGAGGAGAACGAGCAGTACTTC.

V is TRBV7-9 and J is TRBJ2-5, with D possibly being TRBD1 or TRBD2 (5 bases each). The last part of the DNA fits TRBJ2-7 better; the J call may be wrong. The CDR3 is 15 residues long. The germline V gene has CDR1 SEHNR and CDR2 FQNEAQ (reference sequence). The CDR3 DNA reads as TGTGCCAGCAGCTCCTCCGGATTGGGGGACTACGAGCAGTACTTC. Its protein product is CASSSSGLGDYEQYF.

This rearrangement joins TRBV6-5 to TRBJ2-7, with D perhaps being TRBD1 or TRBD2 (5 bases each). In germline, CDR1 is MNHEY, CDR2 SVGAGI. The CDR3 has 14 amino acids. Trimming cost V 6 bases and J 2 bases, with 14 bases left between them. In DNA, the CDR3 is TGTGCCAGCAGCCTTCCGGGACCGGCCTACGAGCAGTACTTC. It yields the protein CASSLPGPAYEQYF.

This clonotype was seen only a few times. The chain combines TRBV28 with TRBJ1-5; 10 bases align to TRBD1. The germline gives CDR1 MDHEN, CDR2 SYDVKM. The CDR3 covers 15 residues. Losses at the gene ends were 5 bases for V and 7 bases for J; bases not matched to a gene: 8. CDR3 residues: CASSQTGTGDQPQHF. The CDR3 DNA reads as TGTGCCAGCAGTCAAACCGGGACAGGGGACCAGCCCCAGCATTTT.

The rearrangement uses TRBV5-1 and TRBJ1-2; no clear D gene. Germline loops: CDR1 SGHRS, CDR2 YFSETQ. The CDR3 contains 16 residues. Trimming removed 4 bases from V and 8 bases from J, with 24 bases in between. In nucleotides, the CDR3 is TGCGCCAGCAGCCTCAGACAAACAGTGGGGATTGAGGGCTACACCTTC. Protein product: CASSLRQTVGIEGYTF.

The chain links TRBV6-5 to TRBJ1-2; TRBD1 might be the D (6 bases). The CDR3 has 18 amino acids. In germline, CDR1 is MNHEY, CDR2 SVGAGI. The V gene lost 3 bases and the J gene lost 4 bases, with 24 bases spanning the gap. CDR3 DNA: TGTGCCAGCAGTTATGGGGGGCCGGACTCCCGTCTAGGCTATGGCTACACCTTC. Translating it yields CASSYGGPDSRLGYGYTF.

The V call is TRBV2, the J call TRBJ2-5, with D perhaps TRBD2 (7 bases). V was shortened by 7 bases and J by 0 bases, with 21 bases between the two germline ends. Germline-derived CDR1 and CDR2 are SNHLY and FYNNEI. CDR3 size: 17 residues. CDR3 protein: CASTGDRSGAHQETQYF. The CDR3 DNA reads TGTGCCAGCACAGGGGATCGGAGCGGGGCTCACCAAGAGACCCAGTACTTC.

This clonotype appeared a few times. The rearrangement joins TRBV20-1 to TRBJ2-7, with TRBD1 matching over 7 bases. Germline lookup yields CDR1 DFQATT and CDR2 SNEGSKA (reference sequence). The CDR3 consists of 14 residues. Trimming took 4 bases from V and 6 from J; bases not matched to a gene: 12. CDR3 in DNA: TGCAGTGCTATGTCTTTGGACAGGACTTTCGAGCAGTACTTC. This encodes CSAMSLDRTFEQYF.